This T cell receptor (beta chain) originates from a study of T-cell memory formation after mild COVID-19 (dated by TCRdb to about 2021). For the study in its entirety: Most TCR sequence clusters were specific to one of the two donors. In a couple of donors, T-cell clones that expanded and contracted after mild COVID-19 were tracked by sequencing TCRalpha and TCRbeta repertoires over time. Two young, previously healthy adult volunteers, one female and one male, were included in the cohort. Study-wide conclusions, independent of this receptor: Contracting CD4+ clones were located mainly in the CM and EM memory subsets, whereas CD8+ clones were found to be enriched in EMRA. Some responding clones were found in pre-infection memory, which suggests that pre-existing cross-reactive memory T cells took part in the SARS-CoV-2 response. Clones that contracted from day 15 to 85 showed balanced CD4/CD8 phenotypes, whereas a second wave of clones that expanded from day 15 to 37 leaned towards CD4+. Only a couple of mild cases were covered in the study, and larger cohorts including severe cases with pre-infection samples were considered necessary. SARS-CoV-2 specificity of the second-wave clones peaking on day 37 was not confirmed.

Notes on this clonotype: This clone's antigen is unknown. No base quality values were provided; no much bigger clone lies one nucleotide off.

The listed sequencing device is Illumina NovaSeq 6000. Using 5'RACE with constant-segment primers, TCRalpha and TCRbeta cDNA libraries were constructed, with sample barcodes and unique molecular identifiers added in the process. Trizol reagent was used to extract RNA from every sample. Amplification of the libraries took two PCR steps, and the second step added a second sample barcode plus Illumina TruSeq adapters. Sequencing of the libraries was done on an Illumina NovaSeq, producing 2 x 150 bp paired-end reads. The source study handled its data this way. With migec v1.2.7, reads were demultiplexed and then collapsed into UMI-guided consensus sequences. Using mixcr v2.1.11, the UMI consensuses were aligned to TRA and TRB V and J templates and assembled into clonotypes. Clonotypes were classified as expanded or contracted when called significant by both edgeR and NoisET, with noise models trained on biological replicates. For edgeR calls, a false discovery rate-adjusted p below 0.01 and a log2 fold-change threshold of 1 were applied. As an exploratory analysis of dynamics, max-normalized trajectories of the 1000 most abundant clonotypes were examined by PCA with hierarchical clustering. Separately sequenced CD4+ and CD8+ repertoires were used to assign a CD4 or CD8 phenotype to each responding clone. Through fastp at Q25 and MiXCR, TCRdb rebuilt clones from the public reads, retaining in-frame beta chains. Every entry covers one CDR3 protein and lists the most common genes and DNA from its rows. Clone size and V and J calls follow TCRdb, not the original study. In all, the sample holds some 150,000 distinct CDR3 sequences, and almost 25% of those were seen once. The ten largest clonotypes hold around 22% of the sample.

Ficoll-Paque density gradient centrifugation was used to isolate PBMCs. V loses 5 bases, J loses 0 bases, and the germline ends lie 13 bases apart. In the germline V gene, CDR1 corresponds to MGHRA and CDR2 to YSYEKL. The CDR3, cysteine through phenylalanine, is 16 amino acids long. Only the CDR3 DNA stays, 48 bases, in frame from base 1. Here the chain combines TRBV4-1 and TRBJ2-2; TRBD1 is possibly the D segment (6 matching bases). Sequencing used PBMCs or a T cell subset sorted from them (not recorded which). This receptor was identified in an adult woman who had mild COVID-19 (a few samples of this study predate the infection). The sample titles of this study are shuffled in the database, so cell type and time point are left out; the donor was told from shared clones. The DNA is as follows: TGCGCCAGCAGCAACCAGGGGTTTCCGAACACCGGGGAGCTGTTTTTT. Its protein reads: CASSNQGFPNTGELFF.